This entry concerns a single T cell receptor (beta chain). A second PCR of 7 to 11 cycles used a sample-barcoded 5' primer and a J-beta primer mix. TCRdb re-called the 5' RACE reads through MiXCR, storing one row per CDR3 protein. The sample includes about 400,000 distinct CDR3 sequences, 52% of them seen just once. V was pared by 3 bases and J by 3 bases, with 5 bases of the junction left unmatched. Looked up from germline, CDR1 is LGHNA and CDR2 is YSLEER. The CDR3 is 15 residues long. This record comes from a study of blood T cells in healthy people across ages. The TCR sequence derives from a man in his sixties in good health. Sequenced: blood. V is TRBV4-3 and J is TRBJ2-1; TRBD2 matches 7 bases. This CDR3 is CASSQAGDFYNEQFF. CDR3 nucleotide sequence: TGCGCCAGCAGCCAGGCGGGGGACTTCTACAATGAGCAGTTCTTC.